This TCR beta chain is from a study of PD-1 blockade in classical Hodgkin lymphoma. Study-wide background: Administration of nivolumab to patients was at 3 mg/kg intravenously every 2 weeks.

There was relapse after autologous stem cell transplantation in every patient, and there was variation in brentuximab vedotin exposure. Purification of CD4+ T cells from thawed PBMCs was performed via magnetic negative selection. Regarding this clone: Its target is unknown.

The CDR3 runs to 14 residues. The V gene end was trimmed by 1 base and the J gene end by 1 base; junction bases not matched to a gene: 0. CDR1 and CDR2 (germline): LNHDA, SQIVND (reference sequence). TCRdb keeps only in-frame clones here, not all; method: immunoSEQ multiplex PCR. The table records thousands of clones, approximately 83% of them present only once. Study findings and constraints: CD4+ TCR diversity, unlike CD8+, rose significantly by C4D1. Possible causes of repertoire differences, disease activity or prior therapy, remain undefined.

The source is a human donor with classical Hodgkin lymphoma. This chain joins TRBV19 and TRBJ2-5; 7 bases fit TRBD2. The sample here was CD4+ T cells from blood, taken at baseline. The CDR3 is CASSIGGGQETQYF. In DNA, the CDR3 is TGTGCCAGTAGTATAGGCGGGGGCCAAGAGACCCAGTACTTC.